A single sample is the source of the 27 T cell receptor beta chains below, sequenced in a study of Tregs in tolerant kidney transplant recipients. Clones were read by immunoSEQ multiplex PCR, and TCRdb kept only the in-frame ones, dropping some. Of 69,000 or so clones listed, less than 90% are singletons. The sequences come from CD4+ T cells from blood, collected before the transplant. These receptor sequences come from a human donor who received a combined kidney and bone marrow transplant.

This clone was detected only once. The rearrangement uses TRBV2 and TRBJ2-7; 9 positions agree with TRBD1. The V gene end was trimmed by 6 bases and the J gene end by 2 bases; junction bases not matched to a gene: 5. Germline V CDR1 and CDR2: SNHLY, FYNNEI. This CDR3 is 14 amino acids long. CDR3: CASSWGQGAYEQYF. The DNA for the CDR3 is TGTGCCAGCAGCTGGGGACAGGGAGCCTACGAGCAGTACTTC.

The chain couples TRBV28 to TRBJ2-7, with 11 bases aligning to TRBD1. The V gene end was trimmed by 4 bases and the J gene end by 3 bases; junction bases not matched to a gene: 5. The CDR3 loop spans 15 amino acids. Germline V CDR1 and CDR2: MDHEN, SYDVKM. The CDR3 sequence: CASSSWTGGGYEQYF. Here the CDR3 DNA reads TGTGCCAGCAGTTCGTGGACAGGGGGCGGCTACGAGCAGTACTTC.

The chain couples TRBV27 to TRBJ2-6, with D perhaps matching TRBD1 (6 bases). Germline loops: CDR1 MNHEY, CDR2 SMNVEV (reference sequence). The CDR3 totals 16 residues. Trimming cost V 5 bases and J 5 bases, with 16 bases left between them. The CDR3 nucleotides are TGTGCCAGCAGTCCCCGACAGGTAGACAGGGCCAACGTCCTGACTTTC. Translating it yields CASSPRQVDRANVLTF.

The rearrangement joins TRBV15 to TRBJ2-1, with D tentatively TRBD2 (5 bases). The germline V and J ends were trimmed by 0 bases and 4 bases, with 10 bases remaining between them. Germline lookup yields CDR1 LNHNV and CDR2 YYDKDF (reference sequence). The CDR3 sequence is 15 residues long. CDR3 sequence (DNA): TGTGCCACCAGCAGAGATATAGGACTTTACAATGAGCAGTTCTTC. This sequence encodes CATSRDIGLYNEQFF.

V is TRBV5-1 and J is TRBJ2-3; TRBD2 aligns across 13 bases. V lost 4 bases to trimming and J lost 2 bases; unmatched junction nucleotides: 4. Germline V gene lookup returns CDR1 SGHRS and CDR2 YFSETQ. The CDR3 consists of 16 residues. The CDR3 reads CASSTGTSGITDTQYF. The CDR3 DNA is TGCGCCAGCAGCACCGGGACTAGCGGGATCACAGATACGCAGTATTTT.

This chain connects TRBV6-5 to TRBJ2-1; 9 positions match TRBD1. The germline V gene encodes CDR1 MNHEY and CDR2 SVGAGI. This CDR3 spans 15 amino acids. Trimming took 4 bases from V and 10 from J; bases not matched to a gene: 11. This CDR3 is CASSSTGTGLMEQFF. DNA for the CDR3: TGTGCCAGCAGTTCCACCGGGACAGGGCTTATGGAGCAGTTCTTC.

This sequence joins TRBV2 and TRBJ2-5, with 14 bases that match TRBD2. The CDR3 has 15 residues. CDR1 SNHLY and CDR2 FYNNEI come from the germline V gene. The junction had 3 bases not matched to a gene; V was cut back by 4 bases and J by 5 bases. Here the CDR3 DNA reads TGTGCCAGCAGTGGGACTAGCGGGAGGAGGGAGACCCAGTACTTC. It codes for CASSGTSGRRETQYF.

The chain is built from TRBV5-6 and TRBJ1-5; a possible D gene is TRBD1 (6 bases). CDR1 and CDR2 from the germline V gene are SGHDT and YYEEEE. The germline V and J ends were trimmed by 7 bases and 4 bases, with 21 bases remaining between them. The length of the CDR3 is 16 residues. The CDR3 is CASPTGPGRGNQPQHF. In DNA, the CDR3 is TGTGCCAGCCCGACAGGTCCGGGAAGAGGAAATCAGCCCCAGCATTTT. The full variable domain, completed using reference TRBV5-6 and TRBJ1-5, is DAGVTQSPTHLIKTRGQQVTLRCSPKSGHDTVSWYQQALGQGPQFIFQYYEEEERQRGNFPDRFSGHQFPNYSSELNVNALLLGDSALYLCASPTGPGRGNQPQHFGDGTRLSIL.

This rearrangement joins TRBV7-3 to TRBJ2-1; D might be TRBD2 (7 bases). The CDR3 has 16 residues. V was clipped by 1 base and J by 4 bases, with 14 bases between them. Germline CDR1 and CDR2: SGHTA and FQGTGA. CDR3 sequence: CASSLRGASGYNEQFF. The CDR3 region has the DNA TGTGCCAGCAGCTTAAGGGGGGCTAGCGGATACAATGAGCAGTTCTTC. The variable domain in full, with the rest retrieved from reference TRBV7-3 and TRBJ2-1, is GAGVSQTPSNKVTEKGKYVELRCDPISGHTALYWYRQSLGQGPEFLIYFQGTGAADDSGLPNDRFFAVRPEGSVSTLKIQRTERGDSAVYLCASSLRGASGYNEQFFGPGTRLTVL.

This sequence joins TRBV27 and TRBJ2-2; D might be TRBD1 (6 bases). This CDR3 has 15 residues. Trimming removed 1 base from V and 3 bases from J, with 9 bases in between. Germline CDR1 is MNHEY and CDR2 is SMNVEV (reference sequence). The CDR3 region is CASSLYGGDTGELFF. For the CDR3, the DNA is TGTGCCAGCAGTTTATATGGGGGCGACACCGGGGAGCTGTTTTTT.

This chain links TRBV23-1 with TRBJ2-3; TRBD1 matches at 10 bases. TRBV23-1 belongs to the ORF category, with a function that is uncertain. The CDR3 spans 16 residues. V gave up 3 bases and J gave up 6 bases; unmatched junction bases: 9. The CDR3 bases are TGCGCCAGCAGTCAGGCGGACAGGGGGAATCGGGATACGCAGTATTTT. This encodes CASSQADRGNRDTQYF.

This clone was counted a few times. The genes are TRBV5-1 and TRBJ1-1, with D uncertain. Germline CDR1 SGHRS, CDR2 YFSETQ. Trimming stripped 2 bases from V and 4 bases from J, with 9 bases between. CDR3 length: 13 amino acids. CDR3 coding DNA: TGCGCCAGCAGCTTTGGCGGTGGCACTGAAGCTTTCTTT. Translated, it gives CASSFGGGTEAFF. Full variable domain (missing parts from reference TRBV5-1 and TRBJ1-1): KAGVTQTPRYLIKTRGQQVTLSCSPISGHRSVSWYQQTPGQGLQFLFEYFSETQRNKGNFPGRFSGRQFSNSRSEMNVSTLELGDSALYLCASSFGGGTEAFFGQGTRLTVV.

CDR3 in DNA: TGTGCCAGTGCCCCTCAGGCAGGGTATCAGCCCCAGCATTTT. Its translation: CASAPQAGYQPQHF. The rearrangement uses TRBV19 and TRBJ1-5; D is perhaps TRBD1 (5 bases). The germline V and J ends were trimmed by 8 bases and 5 bases, with 16 bases remaining between them. This CDR3 region has 14 residues. CDR1 and CDR2 (germline): LNHDA, SQIVND (reference sequence).

The rearrangement links TRBV6-4 to TRBJ2-5, with D maybe TRBD1 (6 bases). Germline V gene lookup returns CDR1 MRHNA and CDR2 SNTAGT. The CDR3 is made up of 14 amino acids. V lost 6 bases to trimming and J lost 0 bases, with 11 bases between them. CDR3 sequence reads: CASSCRDNQETQYF. The CDR3 DNA sequence: TGTGCCAGCAGCTGCCGGGACAACCAAGAGACCCAGTACTTC.

The chain is built from TRBV27 and TRBJ1-1, with 7 positions matching TRBD1. V lost 2 bases, J lost 5 bases, and 5 bases stayed unmatched. The germline gives CDR1 MNHEY, CDR2 SMNVEV (reference sequence). This CDR3 has 14 amino acids. CDR3 nucleotides: TGTGCCAGCAGTTTACGAACAGGGGTGACTGAAGCTTTCTTT. Translating it yields CASSLRTGVTEAFF.

The rearrangement uses TRBV5-1 and TRBJ1-5; 8 nucleotides line up with TRBD1. Germline trimming cut 0 bases from V and 1 base from J; bases unmatched to any gene: 6. This CDR3 has 17 residues. Looked up from germline, CDR1 is SGHRS and CDR2 is YFSETQ. CDR3 sequence: CASSLDGQGGSNQPQHF. For the CDR3, the DNA is TGCGCCAGCAGCTTGGACGGACAGGGAGGGAGCAATCAGCCCCAGCATTTT.

The chain is built from TRBV29-1 and TRBJ2-5; 16 nucleotides agree with TRBD2. Per the germline V gene, CDR1 is SQVTM and CDR2 is ANQGSEA. Unmatched junction bases numbered 7, after V lost 1 base and J lost 5 bases. The CDR3 is 17 amino acids. CDR3 residues: CSVEAGTSGRAWETQYF. The CDR3 DNA reads TGCAGCGTTGAAGCGGGGACTAGCGGGAGGGCCTGGGAGACCCAGTACTTC.

This chain links TRBV4-1 with TRBJ1-5; the match to TRBD1 covers 9 bases. The CDR3 has 16 residues. J lost 7 bases, V lost 0 bases, and 7 bases had no gene match. Germline CDR1 is MGHRA and CDR2 is YSYEKL. Written as DNA, the CDR3 is TGCGCCAGCAGCCAAGATACCGACAGGGGGTCGCAGCCCCAGCATTTT. This gives the protein CASSQDTDRGSQPQHF.

The chain uses TRBV2 and TRBJ1-1; D unclear. Germline CDR1 and CDR2: SNHLY and FYNNEI. The CDR3 sequence is 14 residues long. The V gene lost 6 bases and the J gene lost 1 base, with 12 bases spanning the gap. CDR3 sequence reads: CASRTSNRNTEAFF. CDR3 coding DNA: TGTGCCAGCAGAACATCGAACAGGAACACTGAAGCTTTCTTT.

The chain employs TRBV27 and TRBJ2-1; 11 bases match TRBD2. The CDR3 has 15 amino acids. The ends lost 3 bases at V and 7 bases at J; junction bases unmatched: 5. Germline V CDR1 and CDR2: MNHEY, SMNVEV (reference sequence). CDR3 sequence (DNA): TGTGCCAGCAGTTTCGCGGTAGCGGGAGGGAATGAGCAGTTCTTC. This sequence encodes CASSFAVAGGNEQFF.

The rearrangement joins TRBV19 to TRBJ1-5; D may be TRBD1 (5 bases). The CDR3 length is 15 residues. Trimming removed 5 bases from V and 2 bases from J, with 13 bases in between. Germline V gene sequence: CDR1 LNHDA, CDR2 SQIVND (reference sequence). CDR3 in amino acids: CASSLWRGGNQPQHF. The DNA for the CDR3 is TGTGCCAGTAGTCTGTGGAGGGGAGGCAATCAGCCCCAGCATTTT.

The chain combines TRBV27 with TRBJ1-1; D perhaps matches TRBD1 (6 bases). Trimming removed 5 bases at V and 1 base at J, with 14 bases between. Germline V CDR1 and CDR2: MNHEY, SMNVEV (reference sequence). The CDR3 is made up of 15 amino acids. The CDR3: CASSPARGSNTEAFF. CDR3 bases: TGTGCCAGCAGTCCAGCCAGGGGTTCGAACACTGAAGCTTTCTTT.

This clone has just one count. The rearrangement joins TRBV7-6 to TRBJ1-5; D call uncertain. Germline CDR1 and CDR2: SGHVS and FNYEAQ. Trimming took 5 bases from V and 5 from J, leaving 7 bases between them. The CDR3 is made up of 12 amino acids. The CDR3 protein is CASSHRDQPQHF. CDR3 coding DNA: TGTGCCAGCAGCCACCGGGATCAGCCCCAGCATTTT.

This chain uses TRBV19 with TRBJ2-2; 7 nucleotides line up with TRBD1. This CDR3 contains 15 residues. V shed 5 bases and J 6 bases; nucleotides not matched to a gene: 9. The germline gives CDR1 LNHDA, CDR2 SQIVND (reference sequence). The CDR3 reads CASSVDRRDAGELFF. The CDR3 bases are TGTGCCAGTAGTGTGGACAGGCGCGACGCCGGGGAGCTGTTTTTT.

This chain joins TRBV2 and TRBJ2-3; 9 nucleotides match TRBD2. This CDR3 has 16 amino acids. Per the germline V gene, CDR1 is SNHLY and CDR2 is FYNNEI. V gave up 7 bases and J gave up 4 bases; unmatched junction bases: 12. CDR3: CASNGVSGSNADTQYF. CDR3 DNA: TGTGCCAGCAATGGTGTTAGCGGGAGTAACGCAGATACGCAGTATTTT.

The genes are TRBV2 and TRBJ2-5; 7 bases are a match to TRBD2. The CDR3 runs to 12 residues. CDR1 is SNHLY, CDR2 FYNNEI, per germline. The V segment lost 6 bases and the J segment 10 bases; nucleotides outside the gene matches: 8. The CDR3 sequence: CASSLTSAGQYF. CDR3 bases: TGTGCCAGCAGCCTCACTAGCGCGGGCCAGTACTTC.

V gene TRBV5-8 combines with J gene TRBJ2-7; possibly TRBD2 for D (7 bases). The V end was cut by 2 bases, the J end by 7 bases, with 19 bases between. Germline V CDR1 and CDR2: SGHTS, YDEGEE. The CDR3 consists of 15 residues. DNA of the CDR3: TGTGCCAGCAGCTTTGGCGGGGGCGTCCGGGAAGAGCAGTACTTC. It specifies CASSFGGGVREEQYF. The entire variable domain, with the rest obtained from reference TRBV5-8 and TRBJ2-7, is as follows: EAGVTQSPTHLIKTRGQQATLRCSPISGHTSVYWYQQALGLGLQFLLWYDEGEERNRGNFPPRFSGRQFPNYSSELNVNALELEDSALYLCASSFGGGVREEQYFGPGTRLTVT.